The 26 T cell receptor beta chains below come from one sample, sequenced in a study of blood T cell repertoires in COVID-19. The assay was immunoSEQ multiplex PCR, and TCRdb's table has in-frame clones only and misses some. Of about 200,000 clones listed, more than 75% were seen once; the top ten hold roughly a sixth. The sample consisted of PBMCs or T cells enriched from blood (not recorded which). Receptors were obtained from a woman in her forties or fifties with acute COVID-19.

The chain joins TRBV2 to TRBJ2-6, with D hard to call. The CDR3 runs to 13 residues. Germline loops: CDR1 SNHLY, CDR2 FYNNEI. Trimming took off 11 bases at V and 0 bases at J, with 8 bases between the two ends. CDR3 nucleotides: TGTGCCCATACAGTCTCTGGGGCCAACGTCCTGACTTTC. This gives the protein CAHTVSGANVLTF.

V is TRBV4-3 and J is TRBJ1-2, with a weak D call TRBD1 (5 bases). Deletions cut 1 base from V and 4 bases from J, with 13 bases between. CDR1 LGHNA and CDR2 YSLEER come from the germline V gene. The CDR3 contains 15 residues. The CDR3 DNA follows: TGCGCCAGCAGCCAAGTTGCAGACAGTATCTATGGCTACACCTTC. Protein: CASSQVADSIYGYTF.

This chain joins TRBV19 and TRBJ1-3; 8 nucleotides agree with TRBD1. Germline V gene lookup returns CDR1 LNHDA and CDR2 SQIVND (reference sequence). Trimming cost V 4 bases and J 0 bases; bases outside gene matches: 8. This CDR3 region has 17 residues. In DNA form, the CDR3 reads TGTGCCAGTAGTACCCCCGGGACAGGAAACTCTGGAAACACCATATATTTT. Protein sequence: CASSTPGTGNSGNTIYF. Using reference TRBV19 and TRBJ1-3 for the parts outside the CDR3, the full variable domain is DGGITQSPKYLFRKEGQNVTLSCEQNLNHDAMYWYRQDPGQGLRLIYYSQIVNDFQKGDIAEGYSVSREKKESFPLTVTSAQKNPTAFYLCASSTPGTGNSGNTIYFGEGSWLTVV.

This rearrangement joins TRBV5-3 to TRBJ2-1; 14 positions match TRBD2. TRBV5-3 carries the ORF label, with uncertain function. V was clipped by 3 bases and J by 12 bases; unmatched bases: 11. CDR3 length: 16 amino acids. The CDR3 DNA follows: TGTGCCAGAAGCTCTTCGGGACTAGCGGGGGCCGGGGGGCAGTTCTTC. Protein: CARSSSGLAGAGGQFF.

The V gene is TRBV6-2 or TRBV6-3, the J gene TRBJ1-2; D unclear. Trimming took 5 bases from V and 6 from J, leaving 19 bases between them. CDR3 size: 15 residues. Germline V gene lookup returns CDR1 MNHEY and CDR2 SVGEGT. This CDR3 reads CASSPSFPAADGYTF. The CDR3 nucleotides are TGTGCCAGCAGTCCATCATTTCCCGCGGCGGATGGCTACACCTTC.

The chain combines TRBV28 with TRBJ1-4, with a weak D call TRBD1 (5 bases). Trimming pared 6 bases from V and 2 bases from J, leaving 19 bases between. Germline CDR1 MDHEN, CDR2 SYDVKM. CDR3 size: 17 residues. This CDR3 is CASSSGAGLSTNEKLFF. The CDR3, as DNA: TGTGCCAGCAGCTCAGGTGCAGGGTTGAGTACTAATGAAAAACTGTTTTTT.

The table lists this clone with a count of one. CDR3 DNA sequence: TGTGCCAGCAGGCCCGCCCACTTCGAACTGTTTTTT. This gives the protein CASRPAHFELFF. The J gene is TRBJ1-4, the V gene TRBV28; no definite D call. This CDR3 contains 12 residues. Germline lookup yields CDR1 MDHEN and CDR2 SYDVKM. Between the trimmed V and J ends, which lost 6 bases and 12 bases, there was a span of 14 bases.

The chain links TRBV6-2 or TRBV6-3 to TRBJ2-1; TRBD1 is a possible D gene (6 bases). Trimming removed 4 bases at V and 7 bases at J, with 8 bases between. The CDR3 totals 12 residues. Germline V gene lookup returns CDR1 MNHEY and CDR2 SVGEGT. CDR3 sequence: CASSLRGNEQFF. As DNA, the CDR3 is TGTGCCAGCAGTTTGAGGGGGAATGAGCAGTTCTTC.

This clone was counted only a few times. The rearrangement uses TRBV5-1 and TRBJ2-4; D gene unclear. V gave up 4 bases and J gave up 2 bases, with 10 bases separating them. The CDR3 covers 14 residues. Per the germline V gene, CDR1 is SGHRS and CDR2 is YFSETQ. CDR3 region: CASSPGTTKNIQYF. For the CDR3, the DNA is TGCGCCAGCAGCCCCGGTACTACCAAAAACATTCAGTACTTC.

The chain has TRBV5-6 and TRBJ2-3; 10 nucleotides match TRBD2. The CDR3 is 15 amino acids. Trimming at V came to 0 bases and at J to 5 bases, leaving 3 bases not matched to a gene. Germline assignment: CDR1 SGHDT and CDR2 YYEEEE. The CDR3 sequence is CASSLELAGVDTQYF. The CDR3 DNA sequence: TGTGCCAGCAGCTTGGAGCTAGCGGGGGTAGATACGCAGTATTTT.

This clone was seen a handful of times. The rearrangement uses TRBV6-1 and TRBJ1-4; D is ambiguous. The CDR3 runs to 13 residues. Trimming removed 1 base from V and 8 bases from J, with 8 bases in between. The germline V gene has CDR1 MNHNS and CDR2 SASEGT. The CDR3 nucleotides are TGTGCCAGCAGTGAAGATCCGGAGGAAAAACTGTTTTTT. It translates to CASSEDPEEKLFF.

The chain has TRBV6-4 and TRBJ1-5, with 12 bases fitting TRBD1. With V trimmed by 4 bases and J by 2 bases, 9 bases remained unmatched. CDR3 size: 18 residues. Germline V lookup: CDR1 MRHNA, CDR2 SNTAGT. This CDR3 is CASSAPGQGAVGNQPQHF. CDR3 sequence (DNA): TGTGCCAGCAGTGCCCCGGGACAGGGGGCTGTTGGCAATCAGCCCCAGCATTTT.

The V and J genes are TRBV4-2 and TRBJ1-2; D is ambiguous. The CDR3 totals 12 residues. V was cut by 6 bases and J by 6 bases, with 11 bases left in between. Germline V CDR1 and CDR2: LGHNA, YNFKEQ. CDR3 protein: CASRQNSDGYTF. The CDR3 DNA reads TGTGCCAGCAGGCAAAACTCGGATGGCTACACCTTC.

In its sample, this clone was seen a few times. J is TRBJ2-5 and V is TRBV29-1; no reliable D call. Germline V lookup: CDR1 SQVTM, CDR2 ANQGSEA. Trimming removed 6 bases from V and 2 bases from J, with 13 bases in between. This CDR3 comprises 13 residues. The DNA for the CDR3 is TGCAGCGTCAAATACATGGAGCAAGAGACCCAGTACTTC. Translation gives CSVKYMEQETQYF.

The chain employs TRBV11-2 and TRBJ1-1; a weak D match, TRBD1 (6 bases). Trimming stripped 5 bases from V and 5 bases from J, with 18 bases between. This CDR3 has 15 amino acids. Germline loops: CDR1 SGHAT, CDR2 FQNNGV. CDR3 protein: CASSQLPQGVTEAFF. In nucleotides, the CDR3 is TGTGCCAGCAGCCAACTACCACAGGGTGTGACTGAAGCTTTCTTT.

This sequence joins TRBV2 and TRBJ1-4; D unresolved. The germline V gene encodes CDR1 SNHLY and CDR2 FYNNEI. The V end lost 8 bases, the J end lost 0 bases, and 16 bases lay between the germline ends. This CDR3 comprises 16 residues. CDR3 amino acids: CASGRVASATNEKLFF. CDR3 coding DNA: TGTGCCAGCGGCCGTGTAGCCAGTGCAACTAATGAAAAACTGTTTTTT.

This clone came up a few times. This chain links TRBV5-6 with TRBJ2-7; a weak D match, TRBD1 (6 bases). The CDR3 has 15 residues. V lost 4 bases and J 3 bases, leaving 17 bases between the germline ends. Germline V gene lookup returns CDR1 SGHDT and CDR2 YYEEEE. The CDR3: CASSPAGQRYYEQYV. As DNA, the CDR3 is TGTGCCAGCAGCCCAGCCGGACAGAGGTACTACGAGCAGTACGTC.

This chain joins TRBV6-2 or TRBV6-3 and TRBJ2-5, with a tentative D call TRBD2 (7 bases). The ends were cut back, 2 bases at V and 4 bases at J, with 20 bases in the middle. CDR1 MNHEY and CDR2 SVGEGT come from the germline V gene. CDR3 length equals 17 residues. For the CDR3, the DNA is TGTGCCAGCAGTTACGGCTCGGGGGGCCGGTCGCGAGAGACCCAGTACTTC. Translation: CASSYGSGGRSRETQYF.

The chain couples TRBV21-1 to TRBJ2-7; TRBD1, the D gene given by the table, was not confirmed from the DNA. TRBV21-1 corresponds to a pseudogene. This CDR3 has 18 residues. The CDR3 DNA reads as TGTGCCAGCAGCAAAAGCCCCACGGACAGGGTCGATCCCTACGAGCAGTACGTC. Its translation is CASSKSPTDRVDPYEQYV.

The CDR3 region is CAISDNYVAANTEAFF. The CDR3 nucleotides read TGTGCCATCAGTGATAATTACGTGGCGGCGAACACTGAAGCTTTCTTT. The V gene is TRBV10-3, the J gene TRBJ1-1; D gene uncertain. Germline V gene data show CDR1 as ENHRY and CDR2 as SYGVKD. The CDR3 contains 16 residues. V dropped 3 bases and J dropped 1 base, with 15 bases sitting between them.

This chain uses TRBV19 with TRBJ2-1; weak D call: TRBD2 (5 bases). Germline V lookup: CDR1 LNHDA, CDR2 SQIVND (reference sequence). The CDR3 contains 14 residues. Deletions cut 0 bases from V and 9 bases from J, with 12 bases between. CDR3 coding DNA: TGTGCCAGTAGTATAGACTACACTAGAGCTGAGCAGTTCTTC. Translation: CASSIDYTRAEQFF.

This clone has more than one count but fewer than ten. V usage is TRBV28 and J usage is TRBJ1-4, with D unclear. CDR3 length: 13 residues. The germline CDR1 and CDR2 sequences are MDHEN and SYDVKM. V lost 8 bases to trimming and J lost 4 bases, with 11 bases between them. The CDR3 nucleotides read TGTGCCAGCTGCCCAGGCCTTAATGAAAAACTGTTTTTT. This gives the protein CASCPGLNEKLFF.

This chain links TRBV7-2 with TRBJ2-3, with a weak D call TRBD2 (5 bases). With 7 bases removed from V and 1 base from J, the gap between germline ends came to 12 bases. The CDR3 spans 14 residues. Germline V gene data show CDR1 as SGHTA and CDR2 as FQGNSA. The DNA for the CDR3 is TGTGCCAGCACTTTGGAGAGGGGCACAGATACGCAGTATTTT. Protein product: CASTLERGTDTQYF.

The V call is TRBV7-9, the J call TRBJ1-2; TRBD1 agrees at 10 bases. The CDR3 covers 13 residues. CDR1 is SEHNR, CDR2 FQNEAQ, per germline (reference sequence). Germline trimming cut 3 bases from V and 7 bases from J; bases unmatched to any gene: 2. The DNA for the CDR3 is TGTGCCAGCAGCTTCGGGACAGGGGTTGGCTACACCTTC. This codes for CASSFGTGVGYTF.

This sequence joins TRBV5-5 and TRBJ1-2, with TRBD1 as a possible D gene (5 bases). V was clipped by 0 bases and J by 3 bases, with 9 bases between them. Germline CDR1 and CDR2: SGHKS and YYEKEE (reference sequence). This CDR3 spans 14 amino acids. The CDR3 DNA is TGTGCCAGCAGCTTGGCACAGACAGACTATGGCTACACCTTC. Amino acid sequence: CASSLAQTDYGYTF.

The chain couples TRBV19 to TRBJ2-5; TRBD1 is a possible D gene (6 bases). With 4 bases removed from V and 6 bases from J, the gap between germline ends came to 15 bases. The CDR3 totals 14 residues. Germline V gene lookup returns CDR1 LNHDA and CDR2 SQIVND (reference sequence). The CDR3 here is CASSTQHRVQTQYF. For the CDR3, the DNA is TGTGCCAGTAGTACACAACACAGGGTACAGACCCAGTACTTC.